This T cell receptor beta chain was identified in a study of OX40 agonist ivuxolimab in advanced cancers. Overall study context: There were three patients with partial responses, one having hepatocellular carcinoma and two cutaneous melanoma.

This clone was picked up a small number of times. Antigen unknown. Whole-study results and caveats: There were, on average, more expanded clones in CD8+ T cells than in CD4+. Low normalized clonal expansion also occurred in some nonresponding patients.

Data came from immunoSEQ multiplex PCR; TCRdb stores just in-frame clones and leaves some out. The sample lists 45,000 to 65,000 clones, around 87% occurring once. Germline assignment: CDR1 MGHDK and CDR2 SYGVNS. V shed 4 bases, J shed 4 bases, and the junction held 9 bases outside the gene matches. The CDR3 covers 16 residues. Baseline was the first blood sampling point, followed by cycle 4 day 1 and cycle 7 day 1. The chain combines TRBV25-1 with TRBJ2-2; 7 nucleotides agree with TRBD1. The sequence was obtained from an adult with an advanced solid tumor such as melanoma, head and neck, liver or kidney cancer. Sequences were derived from CD4+ or CD8+ T cells sorted from blood, sampled in a trial of the OX40 agonist ivuxolimab. The DNA of the CDR3 is TGTGCCAGCAGTGCCCGGACAGGCAGCGCCACCGGGGAGCTGTTTTTT. Its protein is CASSARTGSATGELFF.